A single TCR beta chain is shown here with its context. The data are from a study of blood T cell repertoires in COVID-19. The CDR3 is 15 residues long. CDR1 is SGHNT and CDR2 is YYREEE in the germline V gene (reference sequence). The ends were cut back, 0 bases at V and 4 bases at J, with 13 bases in the middle. Here immunoSEQ multiplex PCR was the method, and the copy in TCRdb shows in-frame clones only, minus some. The sample holds tens of thousands of clones; over 75% are singletons and the top ten take around 5%. The source of this sequence is a human donor in a cohort sampled during active COVID-19. The sample comprised peripheral blood. This chain joins TRBV5-4 and TRBJ1-2; unclear D gene. DNA for the CDR3: TGTGCCAGCAGCTTGGGAGGAGAGGGTGGCTATGGCTACACCTTC. It is translated as CASSLGGEGGYGYTF.